A selection of T cell receptor beta chains follows, all from one sample in a study of metastatic and nonmetastatic thyroid tumors. With MiXCR, TCRdb called clones anew from the PCR reads. Of tens of thousands of clones listed, roughly a fifth are singletons. What was sequenced was blood. These receptor sequences come from a female donor with papillary thyroid cancer or a benign thyroid nodule (not recorded which). Some clones in this sample may be carry-over from other donors' samples. The CDR3 runs from the conserved cysteine through the conserved F or W. A D gene is named only where the DNA matches it firmly. The size of a clone is reported for some rows only, either as once, few or many, or as a class for expanded clones.

V	J	D	size	DNA	CDR3
TRBV2	TRBJ1-5	.	many	TGTGCCAGCAGTGAGGGATTTGAGCATCAGCCCCAGCATTTT	CASSEGFEHQPQHF
TRBV4-1	TRBJ2-5	.	.	TGCGCCAGCAGCCAAGTCGCCCAAAGGGGCAAGAGTCCCCAAGAGACCCAGTACTTC	CASSQVAQRGKSPQETQYF
TRBV5-6	TRBJ1-4	TRBD1	few	TGTGCCAGCAGCTTGTGGAACAGGGGGGTTGAAAAACTGTTTTTT	CASSLWNRGVEKLFF
TRBV11-1	TRBJ2-3	.	many	TGTGCCAGCAGCTCCTACGGGACTTCTAGCACAGATACGCAGTATTTT	CASSSYGTSSTDTQYF
TRBV11-1	TRBJ1-2	TRBD1	.	TGTGCCAGCAGCTTAGGCCTCCGGGACAGGCGAAAGACCAACTATGTCTACACCTTC	CASSLGLRDRRKTNYVYTF
TRBV2	TRBJ1-5	.	few	TGTGCCAGCCGGCGTGCGGTTAATCAGCCCCAGCATTTT	CASRRAVNQPQHF
TRBV20-1	TRBJ2-5	TRBD2	many	TGCAGCACGCGATCGTCAATGGGGGGGAAAGAGACCCAGTACTTC	CSTRSSMGGKETQYF
TRBV30	TRBJ1-1	TRBD1	.	TGTGCCTGGAGTGTCGGGACAGGGTTCATGAACACTGAAGCTTTCTTT	CAWSVGTGFMNTEAFF
TRBV20-1	TRBJ1-5	.	.	TGCAGTGCTAGGGCTACAAATCAGCCCCTGCATTTT	CSARATNQPLHF
TRBV6-2/TRBV6-3	TRBJ1-5	.	few	TGTGCCAGCATAGCGCGTGGGGTCCATCCCCAGCATTTT	CASIARGVHPQHF
TRBV7-8	TRBJ2-1	TRBD2	many	TGTGCCAGCAGCCCACGGACTAGATCAGACAATGAGCAGTTCTTC	CASSPRTRSDNEQFF
TRBV7-9	TRBJ2-1	.	many	TGTGCCAGCAGATCACGAGTCAATGAGCAGTTCTTC	CASRSRVNEQFF
TRBV7-6	TRBJ2-7	.	.	TGTGCCAGCATCTTAGAGGCCGTGTCGTGTGACGAGCAGTACTTC	CASILEAVSCDEQYF